This T cell receptor (beta chain) appears in the sequencing data of a study of identifying expanded T cells in peripheral blood. Sequencing used immunoSEQ multiplex PCR; TCRdb keeps in-frame clones, though not all of them. The sample shows some 77,000 clones, more than 75% of them seen only once. Study-wide findings and caveats: Roughly 1.2 clones differed between technical replicates, versus approximately 16 and 19 over time.

Worth noting for this clone: Its cognate antigen is unknown.

V was cut by 4 bases and J by 6 bases, with 7 bases left in between. The germline gives CDR1 WSHSY, CDR2 SAAADI. This CDR3 has 11 amino acids. The chain is built from TRBV10-2 and TRBJ2-7; D is undetermined. This receptor was taken from a person aged 18 to 75 in good health. Specimen: blood. In DNA, the CDR3 is TGCGCCAGCAGTGCGGTCGGCGAGCAGTACTTC. It yields the protein CASSAVGEQYF.